A selection of T cell receptor beta chains follows, all from one sample in a study of cytomegalovirus exposure and HLA in healthy donors. Clones were read by immunoSEQ multiplex PCR, and TCRdb kept only the in-frame ones, dropping some. The repertoire table contains about 65,000 clones. What was sequenced was PBMCs. These TCRs come from a boy aged 5-17 years in good health and CMV-seronegative. The CDR3 runs from the conserved cysteine through the conserved F or W. D genes are given only for firm matches. Not all rows give a size; the values are once, few, many and, for expanded clones, a class.

v_gene	d_gene	abundance	j_gene	CDR3nt	CDR3aa
TRBV7-9	NA	NA	TRBJ1-3	TGTGCCAGCAGCTTTATTAGGGAGTCTGGAAACACCATATATTTT	CASSFIRESGNTIYF
TRBV7-2	NA	NA	TRBJ1-5	TGTGCCAGCACCTTACGCGGAGGAGAGCAGCCCCAGCATTTT	CASTLRGGEQPQHF
TRBV2	NA	NA	TRBJ1-1	TGTGCCAGCAAACAGGAAATGAACACTGAAGCTTTCTTT	CASKQEMNTEAFF
TRBV11-2	NA	NA	TRBJ2-7	TGTGCCAGCAGCTTAGTGGAGGGGAACGAGCAGTACTTC	CASSLVEGNEQYF
TRBV27	NA	NA	TRBJ2-1	TGTGCCAGCAGACGGAGGGATTCCGACAATGAGCAGTTCTTC	CASRRRDSDNEQFF
TRBV18	NA	NA	TRBJ1-5	TGTGCCAGCTCTCTCCTCTCCGGGGGGGATAGCAATCAGCCCCAGCATTTT	CASSLLSGGDSNQPQHF
TRBV5-4	TRBD2	NA	TRBJ2-3	TGTGCCAGCAGCTTGGGCGGGGGGGCCTCTGGCACAGATACGCAGTATTTT	CASSLGGGASGTDTQYF
TRBV5-4	NA	NA	TRBJ1-6	TGTGCCAGCAGCTTAAGGGGAGGGGATTCACCCCTCCACTTT	CASSLRGGDSPLHF
TRBV19	TRBD1	NA	TRBJ1-6	TGTGCCAGTAGTATCGCGGACAGGAGCTCCTATAATTCACCCCTCCACTTT	CASSIADRSSYNSPLHF
TRBV4-3	NA	NA	TRBJ2-1	TGCGCCAGCAGCCTCTCCCGGGACATATCCTACAATGAGCAGTTCTTC	CASSLSRDISYNEQFF
TRBV7-6	TRBD1	NA	TRBJ1-1	TGTGCCAGCAGCTTAGGACAGGGCCAGGCTGAAGCTTTCTTT	CASSLGQGQAEAFF
TRBV11-2	NA	NA	TRBJ2-2	TGTGCCAGCAGCATAAGCCCTGTGGCCGGGGAGCTGTTTTTT	CASSISPVAGELFF
TRBV29-1	NA	NA	TRBJ2-7	TGCAGCGTTGGCTACAGCTACGAGCAGTACTTC	CSVGYSYEQYF
TRBV25-1	TRBD1	NA	TRBJ2-7	TGTGCCAGCAGTGATTGGGGGACAGGGGGCTCCTACGAGCAGTACTTC	CASSDWGTGGSYEQYF
TRBV2	TRBD1	NA	TRBJ2-1	TGTGCCAGCATCCCGGACAGGAATTACAATGAGCAGTTCTTC	CASIPDRNYNEQFF
TRBV25-1	TRBD1	NA	TRBJ1-1	TGTGCCAGCAGGGGGACAGGGGGTAAAGAAGCTTTCTTT	CASRGTGGKEAFF
TRBV6-6	TRBD2	NA	TRBJ2-1	TGTGCCAGCACCCCAGCTGGGGGGGATAATGAGCAGTTCTTC	CASTPAGGDNEQFF
TRBV14	NA	NA	TRBJ2-1	TGTGCCAGCAGCCCGCCCCCTCCCAACTACGAGCAGTTCTTC	CASSPPPPNYEQFF
TRBV19	TRBD2	NA	TRBJ2-7	TGTGCCAGTAGTAGGGCCAGCGGGACCTACGAGCAGTACTTC	CASSRASGTYEQYF
TRBV11-2	NA	NA	TRBJ1-1	TGTGCCAGCAGCCTGAGACAGAACTGGTACACTGAAGCTTTCTTT	CASSLRQNWYTEAFF
TRBV30	NA	NA	TRBJ2-3	TGTGCCTGGGACCGCAGGGAACGGTCAGATACGCAGTATTTT	CAWDRRERSDTQYF
TRBV28	NA	NA	TRBJ1-2	TGTGCCACCCCGGGTGAGGAAAACTATGGCTACACCTTC	CATPGEENYGYTF
TRBV9	NA	NA	TRBJ2-7	TGTGCCAGCAGCGTAACTGCTAGCGCCTACGAGCAGTACTTC	CASSVTASAYEQYF
TRBV7-9	NA	NA	TRBJ1-5	TGTGCCAGCAGCCACGACCTTGGGGTCCTCAAAGGGGACCAGCATTTT	CASSHDLGVLKGDQHF
TRBV6-6	TRBD2	NA	TRBJ2-5	TGTGCCAGCAGTTACCAGGCGGGAGGGAGGGAGACCCAGTACTTC	CASSYQAGGRETQYF
TRBV5-1	TRBD1	NA	TRBJ1-1	TGCGCCAGCAGAGAGGGGATTCTTGAGACAGGGAAAGGGAACACTGAAGCTTTCTTT	CASREGILETGKGNTEAFF
TRBV18	TRBD1	NA	TRBJ2-7	TGTGCCAGCTCACCTCCCGGGACAGGAATACGGGAGCAGTACTTC	CASSPPGTGIREQYF
TRBV25-1	TRBD1	NA	TRBJ1-2	TGTGCCAGCACCGGGACAGTATATGGCTACACCTTC	CASTGTVYGYTF
TRBV5-6	NA	NA	TRBJ1-1	TGTGCCAGCAGCCCAGGGTCGAACACTGAAGCTTTCTTT	CASSPGSNTEAFF
TRBV30	NA	NA	TRBJ1-2	TGTGCCGGACTTTCACAGGGCTTGGTAAACTATGGCTACACCTTC	CAGLSQGLVNYGYTF
TRBV7-8	TRBD2	NA	TRBJ2-1	TGTGCCACCCGGCAGGCGGGGGGGTCCTACAATGAGCAGTTCTTC	CATRQAGGSYNEQFF
TRBV2	TRBD1	NA	TRBJ1-2	TGTGCCAGCAGCTTTACCGGGACAGGGGATGGCTACACCTTC	CASSFTGTGDGYTF
TRBV6-1	NA	NA	TRBJ2-7	TGTGCCAGCAGTGAAGCGGGGGCGAGACTATCCTACGAGCAGTACTTC	CASSEAGARLSYEQYF
TRBV11-2	TRBD1	NA	TRBJ1-2	TGTGCCAGCAGCTTATCCCAGGGACAGGACTATGGCTACACCTTC	CASSLSQGQDYGYTF
TRBV6-4	TRBD2	NA	TRBJ2-2	TGTGCCAGCAGTCCACTAGCGGGAGTTACTAACACCGGGGAGCTGTTTTTT	CASSPLAGVTNTGELFF
TRBV5-1	TRBD2	NA	TRBJ2-7	TGCGCCAGCAGCTTGGCTTGGACTAGCGGGAGTTTCCGGCACGAGCAGTACTTC	CASSLAWTSGSFRHEQYF
TRBV27	TRBD1	NA	TRBJ1-2	TGTGCCAGCAGTTTCCGGGACAGCGGACTTGGTGGCTACACCTTC	CASSFRDSGLGGYTF
TRBV10-3	NA	NA	TRBJ2-3	TGTGCCTCTCAGGGGAGCACAGATACGCAGTATTTT	CASQGSTDTQYF
TRBV6-1	NA	medium-sized	TRBJ1-5	TGTGCCAGCAAGGTCGGGGACAATCAGCCCCAGCATTTT	CASKVGDNQPQHF
TRBV5-4	NA	NA	TRBJ2-7	TGTGCCAGCAGCTGGTGGAGGGGCGAGCAGTACTTC	CASSWWRGEQYF
TRBV6-5	NA	NA	TRBJ1-5	TGTGCCAGCAGTTCAGATTCCAATCAGCCCCAGCATTTT	CASSSDSNQPQHF
TRBV13	NA	NA	TRBJ1-2	TGTGCCAGCAGCTTAGACCTTTTGGCAGGGCCTGGCTACACCTTC	CASSLDLLAGPGYTF
TRBV18	NA	NA	TRBJ1-1	TGTGCCAGCTCACCAAGAACAGCGAACACTGAAGCTTTCTTT	CASSPRTANTEAFF
TRBV18	NA	NA	TRBJ2-1	TGTGCCAGCTCACCTAAAAGCTATCAGACGATCGAGGACAATGAGCAGTTCTTC	CASSPKSYQTIEDNEQFF
TRBV9	NA	NA	TRBJ2-1	TGTGCCAGCAGCCCCGAGGCGGGCAGCTCCTACAATGAGCAGTTCTTC	CASSPEAGSSYNEQFF
TRBV7-2	NA	NA	TRBJ1-2	TGTGCCAGCAGCTCCCGGGGGAGGACTGGTTATGGCTACACCTTC	CASSSRGRTGYGYTF
TRBV18	TRBD1	NA	TRBJ2-2	TGTGCCAGCTCACCACCAACAGGGGGTAACACCGGGGAGCTGTTTTTT	CASSPPTGGNTGELFF
TRBV25-1	NA	NA	TRBJ2-7	TGTGCCAGTCAATCGGGAGCCTCCTACGAGCAGTACTTC	CASQSGASYEQYF
TRBV10-3	NA	NA	TRBJ1-2	TGTGCCATCAGTGAGCCTCGGGGGGGTGAGGACTATGGCTACACCTTC	CAISEPRGGEDYGYTF
TRBV5-4	TRBD1	NA	TRBJ2-7	TGTGCCAGCAGACGGACAGGAGCCTACGAGCAGTACTTC	CASRRTGAYEQYF
TRBV18	TRBD1	NA	TRBJ1-5	TGTGCCAGCTCTCCGGACAGGGGAAATCAGCCCCAGCATTTT	CASSPDRGNQPQHF
TRBV5-1	TRBD1	NA	TRBJ1-2	TGCGCCAGCAGCTCCAGGGGGCCCTATAACTATGGCTACACCTTC	CASSSRGPYNYGYTF
TRBV6-1	TRBD1	NA	TRBJ1-2	TGTGCCAGCAGTGAAGCGGCAGGGGGTGCCTATGGCTACACCTTC	CASSEAAGGAYGYTF
TRBV7-3	TRBD2	NA	TRBJ2-3	TGTGCCAGCAGCTTAGGCCCGGGACTAGCGACTGCAGATACGCAGTATTTT	CASSLGPGLATADTQYF
TRBV19	TRBD2	NA	TRBJ2-7	TGTGCCAGTACGAATAGCGGGAGCTACGAGCAGTACTTC	CASTNSGSYEQYF
TRBV5-4	NA	NA	TRBJ1-2	TGTGCCAGCAGCTTAACAGCTAACTATGGCTACACCTTC	CASSLTANYGYTF
TRBV29-1	NA	NA	TRBJ1-2	TGCAGCGTTGAGGATGGGGCCGGGTATGGCTACACCTTC	CSVEDGAGYGYTF
TRBV29-1	NA	NA	TRBJ1-4	TGCAGCGTACGTGCGGGAGGGAATGAAAAACTGTTTTTT	CSVRAGGNEKLFF
TRBV2	NA	NA	TRBJ1-2	TGTGCCAGCATACAGGGATTTGACTATGGCTACACCTTC	CASIQGFDYGYTF
TRBV7-9	NA	NA	TRBJ1-4	TGTGCCAGCAGCTTGAAAACGGGAGCAACTAATGAAAAACTGTTTTTT	CASSLKTGATNEKLFF